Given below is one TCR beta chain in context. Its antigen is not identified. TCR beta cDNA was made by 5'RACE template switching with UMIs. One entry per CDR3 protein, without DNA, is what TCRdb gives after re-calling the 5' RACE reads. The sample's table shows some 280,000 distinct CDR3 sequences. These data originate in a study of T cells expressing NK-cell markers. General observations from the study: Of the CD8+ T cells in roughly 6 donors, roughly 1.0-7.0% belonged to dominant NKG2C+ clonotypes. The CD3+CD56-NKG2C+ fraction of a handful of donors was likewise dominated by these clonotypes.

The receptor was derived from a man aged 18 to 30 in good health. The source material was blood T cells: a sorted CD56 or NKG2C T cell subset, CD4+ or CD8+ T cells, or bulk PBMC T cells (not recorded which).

The CDR3 here is CSAKDRVPNQPQHF. V gene TRBV20-1 combines with J gene TRBJ1-5; TCRdb gives TRBD1 as the D gene, but with no DNA this cannot be confirmed. The CDR3 runs to 14 residues. Per germline, CDR1 DFQATT and CDR2 SNEGSKA (reference sequence).